The 25 T cell receptor beta chains given below trace back to one sample, sequenced in a study of shared clonotypes between healthy human individuals. Method: immunoSEQ multiplex PCR; TCRdb's copy keeps in-frame clones and lacks some. The sample has about 2.5 million clones, roughly 92% seen once. Sequences were obtained from naive CD4+ T cells from PBMCs. Subset meaning: CD45RA+ positively selected. These receptors were taken from a man younger than 35 in good health. Some clones in this sample may be carry-over from other donors' samples.

This chain uses TRBV4-1 with TRBJ1-2; D unresolved. This CDR3 is 15 amino acids long. V was trimmed by 0 bases and J by 4 bases, leaving 12 bases between them. Germline CDR1 reads MGHRA; CDR2 reads YSYEKL. CDR3 nucleotide sequence: TGCGCCAGCAGCCAAGAGATGACGGAAACCTATGGCTACACCTTC. Translated: CASSQEMTETYGYTF.

Here the CDR3 reads CASSMAPSRGDQPQHF. CDR3 nucleotide sequence: TGTGCCAGTAGTATGGCCCCCTCTCGGGGGGATCAGCCCCAGCATTTT. V is TRBV19 and J is TRBJ1-5; D is perhaps TRBD1 (5 bases). Germline V gene lookup returns CDR1 LNHDA and CDR2 SQIVND (reference sequence). The CDR3 is 16 residues long. Trimming removed 3 bases from V and 5 bases from J, with 17 bases in between.

The chain joins TRBV7-9 to TRBJ2-7; no clear D gene. CDR3 size: 12 residues. V was trimmed by 5 bases and J by 3 bases, leaving 8 bases between them. Germline V gene data show CDR1 as SEHNR and CDR2 as FQNEAQ (reference sequence). The CDR3 DNA reads TGTGCCAGCAGCCTATGGGACTACGAGCAGTACTTC. The encoded protein is CASSLWDYEQYF. Full variable domain (outside the CDR3, taken from reference TRBV7-9 and TRBJ2-7): DTGVSQNPRHKITKRGQNVTFRCDPISEHNRLYWYRQTLGQGPEFLTYFQNEAQLEKSRLLSDRFSAERPKGSFSTLEIQRTEQGDSAMYLCASSLWDYEQYFGPGTRLTVT.

The chain has TRBV30 and TRBJ1-1; no firm D call. Germline loops: CDR1 GTSNPN, CDR2 SVGIG (reference sequence). CDR3 length: 10 residues. Trimming pared 3 bases from V and 3 bases from J, leaving 2 bases between. The DNA for the CDR3 is TGTGCCTGGAGGTACACTGAAGCTTTCTTT. As protein: CAWRYTEAFF.

The CDR3 DNA reads as TGTGCCAGCAGCTTAGATACCTCGGGGCAGTACTTC. It yields the protein CASSLDTSGQYF. The chain is built from TRBV7-9 and TRBJ2-7; no firm D call. The ends were cut back, 1 base at V and 9 bases at J, with 10 bases in the middle. Germline V gene data show CDR1 as SEHNR and CDR2 as FQNEAQ (reference sequence). The CDR3 sequence is 12 residues long.

This clone came up a few times. The CDR3 sequence is CASSFMEHTEAFF. The CDR3 region has the DNA TGCGCCAGCAGCTTTATGGAACACACTGAAGCTTTCTTT. The chain recombines TRBV5-1 with TRBJ1-1; D not certain. CDR1 and CDR2 (germline): SGHRS, YFSETQ. Trimming shortened V by 2 bases and J by 3 bases, and 8 bases separated the two germline ends. The CDR3 is 13 residues long.

The CDR3 loop is CASSPPTSPDTQYF. The CDR3 DNA follows: TGTGCCAGCTCACCACCGACCTCCCCAGATACGCAGTATTTT. This chain uses TRBV18 with TRBJ2-3; D remains ambiguous. The CDR3 totals 14 residues. Per germline, CDR1 KGHSH and CDR2 LQKENI. Trimming removed 0 bases from V and 4 bases from J, with 8 bases in between. The entire variable domain, with the rest obtained from reference TRBV18 and TRBJ2-3, is as follows: NAGVMQNPRHLVRRRGQEARLRCSPMKGHSHVYWYRQLPEEGLKFMVYLQKENIIDESGMPKERFSAEFPKEGPSILRIQQVVRGDSAAYFCASSPPTSPDTQYFGPGTRLTVL.

This sequence joins TRBV2 and TRBJ1-1; TRBD1 might be the D (6 bases). Germline V lookup: CDR1 SNHLY, CDR2 FYNNEI. Trimming took off 6 bases at V and 1 base at J, with 15 bases between the two ends. The CDR3 runs 15 residues. CDR3 nucleotide sequence: TGTGCCAGCAGCTCGACCAGGGGTGGGAACACTGAAGCTTTCTTT. Its translation is CASSSTRGGNTEAFF.

The chain is built from TRBV11-2 and TRBJ1-3; no definite D call. Germline assignment: CDR1 SGHAT and CDR2 FQNNGV. The CDR3 has 13 amino acids. V shed 6 bases and J shed 0 bases, with 6 bases lying between them. The CDR3 DNA reads as TGTGCCAGCAGGATTAACTCTGGAAACACCATATATTTT. This translates into CASRINSGNTIYF.

The chain uses TRBV7-3 and TRBJ2-3; D gene uncertain. The germline V gene encodes CDR1 SGHTA and CDR2 FQGTGA. The CDR3 extends over 12 amino acids. Trimming removed 4 bases at V and 4 bases at J, with 6 bases between. CDR3 sequence: CASSSRPDTQYF. CDR3 sequence (DNA): TGTGCCAGCAGCTCCCGCCCAGATACGCAGTATTTT.

The genes are TRBV6-1 and TRBJ2-2; D is perhaps TRBD1 (6 bases). V lost 6 bases and J lost 0, with 11 bases in between. CDR3 size: 15 residues. Looked up from germline, CDR1 is MNHNS and CDR2 is SASEGT. The CDR3 is CASRGGSPNTGELFF. The CDR3, as DNA: TGTGCCAGCAGAGGGGGATCCCCGAACACCGGGGAGCTGTTTTTT.

On this clone itself: This CDR3 is also generated by other DNA sequences in the sample. This chain joins TRBV7-2 and TRBJ2-7; D not certain. V lost 1 base to trimming and J lost 6 bases, with 7 bases between them. The CDR3 totals 12 residues. Germline V lookup: CDR1 SGHTA, CDR2 FQGNSA. The CDR3, as DNA: TGTGCCAGCAGCTTAGGGCTCTCCGAGCAGTACTTC. Amino acids: CASSLGLSEQYF.

Only one count was recorded for this clone. The rearrangement uses TRBV11-3 and TRBJ2-1; D not certain. Trimming shortened V by 1 base and J by 8 bases, and 6 bases separated the two germline ends. The germline V gene has CDR1 SGHNT and CDR2 YENEEA. CDR3 length equals 12 residues. This CDR3 reads CASSLGVDEQFF. The CDR3 region has the DNA TGTGCCAGCAGCTTAGGGGTGGATGAGCAGTTCTTC.

The chain is built from TRBV28 and TRBJ1-2, with a weak D call TRBD1 (6 bases). The CDR3 consists of 15 residues. The germline V and J ends were trimmed by 5 bases and 5 bases, with 18 bases remaining between them. Germline CDR1 is MDHEN and CDR2 is SYDVKM. The CDR3 here is CASSRNWGAGYGYTF. The CDR3 nucleotides are TGTGCCAGCAGTCGCAATTGGGGGGCGGGGTATGGCTACACCTTC.

With regard to this clone: Within the sample, other DNA sequences also encode this same CDR3. The gene calls are TRBV6-5 and TRBJ1-1; tentative D call: TRBD1 (5 bases). The CDR3 is 13 residues long. Germline V gene sequence: CDR1 MNHEY, CDR2 SVGAGI. Trimming stripped 2 bases from V and 1 base from J, with 5 bases between. Written as DNA, the CDR3 is TGTGCCAGCAGTTACGACAGGAACACTGAAGCTTTCTTT. Protein product: CASSYDRNTEAFF.

V gene TRBV19 combines with J gene TRBJ2-2; D is unclear. The germline V gene encodes CDR1 LNHDA and CDR2 SQIVND (reference sequence). V lost 7 bases, J lost 3 bases, and 15 bases lay in between. The CDR3 spans 15 residues. In DNA form, the CDR3 reads TGTGCCAGTAAGACCTTACATGGGGACACCGGGGAGCTGTTTTTT. As protein: CASKTLHGDTGELFF.

The chain has TRBV10-3 and TRBJ1-3; D gene uncertain. CDR1 and CDR2 (germline): ENHRY, SYGVKD. The V end lost 0 bases, the J end lost 4 bases, and 10 bases lay between the germline ends. The CDR3 runs 15 residues. In nucleotides, the CDR3 is TGTGCCATCAGTGAGTCCCGGACGGGCGGAAACACCATATATTTT. The encoded protein is CAISESRTGGNTIYF.

The rearrangement links TRBV28 to TRBJ2-7, with 8 bases aligning to TRBD1. V was pared by 6 bases and J by 5 bases, with 9 bases of the junction left unmatched. CDR1 MDHEN and CDR2 SYDVKM come from the germline V gene. The CDR3 is 14 amino acids. The CDR3, as DNA: TGTGCCAGCAGGCGGACAGGGATTAGAGACGAGCAGTACTTC. This sequence encodes CASRRTGIRDEQYF.

V usage is TRBV5-1 and J usage is TRBJ1-1; D gene unclear. Trimming removed 0 bases at V and 5 bases at J, with 8 bases between. Germline V gene lookup returns CDR1 SGHRS and CDR2 YFSETQ. The CDR3 is 13 amino acids. CDR3 sequence reads: CASSLGVFTEAFF. The CDR3 coding sequence is TGCGCCAGCAGCTTGGGAGTTTTTACTGAAGCTTTCTTT.

The gene calls are TRBV6-5 and TRBJ1-2; 7 bases line up with TRBD1. The germline V gene has CDR1 MNHEY and CDR2 SVGAGI. The CDR3 sequence is 16 residues long. J was trimmed by 4 bases and V by 4 bases; bases with no gene match: 12. The chain's CDR3 is CASSLVRDSAGYGYTF. The CDR3 coding sequence is TGTGCCAGCAGTTTAGTCCGGGACAGCGCGGGCTATGGCTACACCTTC.

The chain employs TRBV19 and TRBJ2-5; perhaps D is TRBD1 or TRBD2 (5 bases each). V lost 4 bases, J lost 5 bases, and 11 bases lay in between. This CDR3 contains 13 residues. Germline loops: CDR1 LNHDA, CDR2 SQIVND (reference sequence). CDR3 amino acids: CASSRSREETQYF. CDR3 sequence (DNA): TGTGCCAGTAGTAGGTCCAGGGAGGAGACCCAGTACTTC.

This chain links TRBV19 with TRBJ1-3; D is unresolved. The germline V and J ends were trimmed by 4 bases and 4 bases, with 17 bases remaining between them. The V gene's germline CDR1 is LNHDA and CDR2 SQIVND (reference sequence). There are 16 residues in the CDR3. The CDR3 DNA sequence: TGTGCCAGTAGTACCCTACCGTCGTCAGCCGGAAACACCATATATTTT. Translated: CASSTLPSSAGNTIYF.

As regards this clone: The sample has other DNA sequences that encode this CDR3 too. The V call is TRBV18, the J call TRBJ2-2, with TRBD1 matching over 8 bases. V lost 0 bases to trimming and J lost 5 bases; unmatched junction nucleotides: 5. Germline CDR1 is KGHSH and CDR2 is LQKENI. The CDR3 extends over 16 amino acids. The CDR3 region is CASSPPGQGETGELFF. CDR3 nucleotide sequence: TGTGCCAGCTCACCACCCGGACAGGGTGAGACCGGGGAGCTGTTTTTT. Supplemented by reference TRBV18 and TRBJ2-2, the full variable domain reads NAGVMQNPRHLVRRRGQEARLRCSPMKGHSHVYWYRQLPEEGLKFMVYLQKENIIDESGMPKERFSAEFPKEGPSILRIQQVVRGDSAAYFCASSPPGQGETGELFFGEGSRLTVL.

The sample holds one count of this clone. The chain employs TRBV14 and TRBJ2-7, with TRBD2 matching over 8 bases. Germline CDR1 SGHDN, CDR2 FVKESK. After removal of 0 bases from V and 7 bases from J, the junction contained 11 bases not matched to a gene. The CDR3 contains 16 residues. CDR3 nucleotide sequence: TGTGCCAGCAGCCAAGATAGGCGCGGGAGGCAGCTTGAGCAGTACTTC. Translation: CASSQDRRGRQLEQYF.

This chain links TRBV7-9 with TRBJ1-2; a weak D match, TRBD1 (5 bases). Germline CDR1 is SEHNR and CDR2 is FQNEAQ (reference sequence). The CDR3 is made up of 16 amino acids. Trimming left V 0 bases short and J 7 bases short, with 18 bases between. CDR3 region: CASSLAPSQGLGGYTF. CDR3 nucleotides: TGTGCCAGCAGCTTAGCCCCAAGCCAGGGATTGGGTGGCTACACCTTC.